This T cell receptor beta chain was retrieved from a study of vaccination and CD4 T cells after COVID-19. Study in general: Recovered-phase convalescent patients showed SARS-CoV-2 positivity by nasal swab PCR; nine were mild, one severe. The interval from dose two to post-vaccine sampling had a median of approximately 70 days, and it ranged from 14 to 241.

Germline V gives CDR1 DFQATT, CDR2 SNEGSKA (reference sequence). This CDR3 comprises 11 residues. As for treatment: 10-day PBMC culture with coronavirus spike peptide pools or control peptides (ViraFEST assay). A remark on this clonotype: The target antigen is unknown.

Sequencing of cultured CD4+ T cell DNA used the Oncomine TCR Beta short-read assay. TCRdb reanalysed the PCR reads using MiXCR and keeps one entry per CDR3 protein. The table includes approximately 11,000 distinct CDR3 sequences, roughly 29% detected once. This clonotype was obtained from a human donor with COVID-19. The sequenced material came from cultured CD4+ T cells from blood. The chain is built from TRBV20-1 and TRBJ2-1, with 7 bases fitting TRBD1. CDR3: CMAGGYNEQFF. The CDR3 nucleotides are TGCATGGCAGGGGGCTACAATGAGCAGTTCTTC.